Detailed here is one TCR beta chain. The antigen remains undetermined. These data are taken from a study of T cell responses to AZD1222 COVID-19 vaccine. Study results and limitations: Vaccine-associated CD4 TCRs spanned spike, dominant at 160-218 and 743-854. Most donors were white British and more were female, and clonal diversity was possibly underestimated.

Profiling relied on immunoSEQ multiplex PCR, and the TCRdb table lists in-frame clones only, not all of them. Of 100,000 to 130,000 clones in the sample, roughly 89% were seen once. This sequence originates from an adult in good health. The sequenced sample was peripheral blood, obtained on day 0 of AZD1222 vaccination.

The CDR3 DNA is TGTGCCAGCACCTCTACAGGGTCTGGATATGGCTACACCTTC. It is translated as CASTSTGSGYGYTF. The rearrangement uses TRBV5-5 and TRBJ1-2, with a possible D match to TRBD1 (6 bases). CDR1 SGHKS and CDR2 YYEKEE come from the germline V gene (reference sequence). This CDR3 has 14 residues. Trimming cost V 6 bases and J 5 bases, with 17 bases left between them.